These 17 T cell receptor beta chains were sequenced from one sample in a study of neurological immune-mediated disorders (dated by TCRdb to between 2018 and 2020). Per the publication, the time point label means: longitudinal time-point 2. The method was 5' RACE. TCRdb lists the instrument as Illumina HiSeq 2500. In-frame beta chains were kept once TCRdb had trimmed the public reads at Q25 with fastp and called clones with MiXCR. Rows with a matching CDR3 protein are joined into one entry that keeps the most common DNA and genes. The sample has under 100,000 distinct CDR3 sequences on record, around 14% of them singletons. Clones ranked in the top ten supply around 5.3% of the sample. The sequenced sample was PBMCs. The receptors were gathered from a female donor with HTLV-1-associated myelopathy (HAM/TSP).

A few counts support this clonotype. V usage is TRBV9 and J usage is TRBJ2-6; D may be TRBD1 (5 bases). The CDR3 totals 16 residues. Germline CDR1 reads SGDLS; CDR2 reads YYNGEE. Trimming left V 2 bases short and J 3 bases short, with 12 bases between. This chain's CDR3 is CASSVGSGIGANVLTF. DNA for the CDR3: TGTGCCAGCAGCGTTGGATCAGGGATTGGGGCCAACGTCCTGACTTTC.

In its sample, this clonotype was seen many times. V usage is TRBV5-1 and J usage is TRBJ1-1; D is unresolved. The germline CDR1 and CDR2 sequences are SGHRS and YFSETQ. CDR3 length: 11 residues. The V gene lost 0 bases and the J gene lost 12 bases, with 9 bases spanning the gap. CDR3 loop: CASSLEGSTFF. DNA for the CDR3: TGCGCCAGCAGCTTGGAGGGCAGTACTTTCTTT.

Ten or more counts support this clonotype. V usage is TRBV3-1 and J usage is TRBJ1-6; 9 bases fit TRBD1. Per germline, CDR1 LGHDT and CDR2 YNNKEL (reference sequence). This CDR3 has 13 amino acids. The junction had 1 base not matched to a gene; V was cut back by 6 bases and J by 7 bases. The DNA of the CDR3 is TGTGCCAGCAGAGGACAGGGGAATTCACCCCTCCACTTT. It encodes CASRGQGNSPLHF.

In this sample, this clonotype turned up many times. This chain connects TRBV29-1 to TRBJ2-7, with D perhaps matching TRBD1 (6 bases). Germline lookup yields CDR1 SQVTM and CDR2 ANQGSEA. V was trimmed by 4 bases and J by 3 bases, leaving 16 bases between them. The CDR3 is 14 residues long. CDR3 loop: CSVAMTGANYEQYF. The CDR3 bases are TGCAGCGTTGCTATGACAGGCGCCAACTACGAGCAGTACTTC.

In this sample, this clonotype turned up many times. The J gene is TRBJ1-6, the V gene TRBV4-2; a weak D match, TRBD1 (6 bases). The ends were cut back, 0 bases at V and 7 bases at J, with 16 bases in the middle. The CDR3 has 17 residues. Germline CDR1 is LGHNA and CDR2 is YNFKEQ. CDR3 in DNA: TGTGCCAGCAGCCAAGAGGCTGTGCAGGGGACGAATTCACCCCTCCACTTT. Translating gives CASSQEAVQGTNSPLHF.

This clonotype was observed many times. The chain couples TRBV6-6 to TRBJ2-7; D remains ambiguous. Trimming shortened V by 6 bases and J by 0 bases, and 9 bases separated the two germline ends. The CDR3 covers 13 residues. The germline CDR1 and CDR2 sequences are MNHNY and SVGAGI (reference sequence). The CDR3, as DNA: TGTGCCAGCAGCTCGGACGGCTCCTACGAGCAGTACTTC. Its protein product is CASSSDGSYEQYF.

This clonotype was seen repeatedly, ten times or more. The chain links TRBV5-1 to TRBJ2-1; D may correspond to TRBD1 or TRBD2 (5 bases each). V was pared by 0 bases and J by 7 bases, with 14 bases between. This CDR3 has 15 residues. CDR1 is SGHRS, CDR2 YFSETQ, per germline. DNA of the CDR3: TGCGCCAGCAGCTTGGATAGGGGACCCCGAAATGAGCAGTTCTTC. It yields the protein CASSLDRGPRNEQFF.

Ten or more counts support this clonotype. The chain uses TRBV7-2 and TRBJ2-1; TRBD2 matches 14 bases. CDR1 SGHTA and CDR2 FQGNSA come from the germline V gene. With 5 bases clipped from V and 6 bases from J, the junction kept 12 bases outside the gene matches. The CDR3 is made up of 18 amino acids. CDR3 coding DNA: TGTGCCAGCAGCACCCGGACTAGCGGGGGGTTGGGGTCCAATGAGCAGTTCTTC. This translates into CASSTRTSGGLGSNEQFF.

This clonotype came up many times. This rearrangement joins TRBV9 to TRBJ2-7; 8 nucleotides agree with TRBD1. Trimming cost V 3 bases and J 3 bases; bases outside gene matches: 14. The CDR3 is made up of 17 amino acids. Germline V gene lookup returns CDR1 SGDLS and CDR2 YYNGEE. Here the CDR3 reads CASSEPEGQVGVYEQYF. The CDR3 region has the DNA TGTGCCAGCAGCGAGCCCGAGGGACAGGTGGGGGTCTACGAGCAGTACTTC.

This clonotype has ten or more counts. The chain links TRBV20-1 to TRBJ1-6; D ambiguous. V was trimmed by 6 bases and J by 5 bases, leaving 14 bases between them. CDR3 size: 14 residues. CDR1 and CDR2 (germline): DFQATT, SNEGSKA (reference sequence). The CDR3 coding sequence is TGCAGTGCAACTACAAACTTCAATAATTCACCCCTCCACTTT. Translating gives CSATTNFNNSPLHF.

This clonotype was recorded only once. The V call is TRBV5-1, the J call TRBJ1-6; D is possibly TRBD1 (6 bases). V lost 0 bases and J lost 14, with 21 bases in between. The germline V gene encodes CDR1 SGHRS and CDR2 YFSETQ. The CDR3 spans 16 residues. The CDR3 nucleotides read TGCGCCAGCAGCTTGGACTCTGGACAGTCAGGGAACACCCTCCACTTT. Encoded protein: CASSLDSGQSGNTLHF.

This clonotype was seen at least ten times. This chain connects TRBV5-1 to TRBJ1-1; D unclear. V shed 3 bases and J shed 2 bases, with 11 bases lying between them. This CDR3 comprises 14 residues. CDR1 SGHRS and CDR2 YFSETQ come from the germline V gene. Here the CDR3 DNA reads TGCGCCAGCAGCTCAGAGGGCGGAAACACTGAAGCTTTCTTT. This sequence encodes CASSSEGGNTEAFF.

At least ten counts were recorded for this clonotype. V usage is TRBV7-9 and J usage is TRBJ2-2; tentative D call: TRBD1 (6 bases). This CDR3 is 11 amino acids long. Germline assignment: CDR1 SEHNR and CDR2 FQNEAQ (reference sequence). The germline V and J ends were trimmed by 5 bases and 13 bases, with 11 bases remaining between them. CDR3 bases: TGTGCCAGCAGCCCCGGACAGTGGCTGTTTTTT. Translated, it gives CASSPGQWLFF. Based on the CDR3 plus reference TRBV7-9 and TRBJ2-2, the full variable domain is DTGVSQNPRHKITKRGQNVTFRCDPISEHNRLYWYRQTLGQGPEFLTYFQNEAQLEKSRLLSDRFSAERPKGSFSTLEIQRTEQGDSAMYLCASSPGQWLFFGEGSRLTVL.

To note about this clonotype: This clone may be a read error of a much larger clone one base away. V usage is TRBV5-1 and J usage is TRBJ2-3; tentatively, D is TRBD1 (5 bases). This CDR3 contains 15 residues. Looked up from germline, CDR1 is SGHRS and CDR2 is YFSETQ. Trimming pared 4 bases from V and 3 bases from J, leaving 15 bases between. The CDR3 nucleotides are TGCGCCAGCAGCACCTCGGACATTAGAACAGATACGCAGTATTTT. Protein: CASSTSDIRTDTQYF.

This clonotype was seen once. The J gene is TRBJ1-1, the V gene TRBV3-1; D not resolved. The CDR3 extends over 14 amino acids. The germline gives CDR1 LGHDT, CDR2 YNNKEL (reference sequence). V was pared by 1 base and J by 8 bases, with 14 bases between. DNA for the CDR3: TGTGCCAGCAGCCAAGGTGTAAAAGCGCTCGAAGCTTTCTTT. Amino acids: CASSQGVKALEAFF.

A remark on this clonotype: Mismatch with germline at one junction end may stem from a read error. The chain is built from TRBV20-1 and TRBJ2-3; D is undetermined. The germline V gene encodes CDR1 DFQATT and CDR2 SNEGSKA (reference sequence). The CDR3 is 13 amino acids. The CDR3 DNA reads TGCAGTGCAACGAATTCTAGGACCTACACGCAGTTTTTT. Translated: CSATNSRTYTQFF.

This clonotype was counted at least ten times. The chain employs TRBV5-1 and TRBJ2-6, with D perhaps assigned TRBD1 or TRBD2 (5 bases each). Germline-derived CDR1 and CDR2 are SGHRS and YFSETQ. This CDR3 is built from 16 residues. The germline V and J ends were trimmed by 4 bases and 4 bases, with 15 bases remaining between them. The CDR3 nucleotides read TGCGCCAGCAGCGGGGACCGGCGGGCGGGGGCCAACGTCCTGACTTTC. Translated: CASSGDRRAGANVLTF.